This entry describes one TCR beta chain. Its antigen is still unknown. Sequenced by immunoSEQ multiplex PCR; TCRdb stores in-frame clones only, minus some. Found here are tens of thousands of clones, roughly 86% of them singletons; the top ten hold roughly 18%. The sample comes from a study of OX40 agonist ivuxolimab in advanced cancers. The study's findings and limits: Compared with CD4+, CD8+ T cells on average had more expanded clones. The expanded peripheral T cells' antigen specificity was not determined. The 0.1-3.0 mg/kg partial responders had among the lowest clonal expansion.

Blood was sampled at baseline, cycle 4 day 1, and cycle 7 day 1. This sample comprised CD4+ or CD8+ T cells sorted from blood, obtained in a trial of the OX40 agonist ivuxolimab. The clonotype was recovered from an adult with an advanced solid tumor such as melanoma, head and neck, liver or kidney cancer.

The CDR3 loop is CASSFGPGPRAFF. The CDR3 DNA reads TGTGCCAGCAGCTTTGGGCCCGGGCCCCGAGCTTTCTTT. This chain uses TRBV7-9 with TRBJ1-1; D is ambiguous. CDR1 and CDR2 (germline): SEHNR, FQNEAQ (reference sequence). The V gene lost 3 bases and the J gene lost 10 bases, with 15 bases spanning the gap. This CDR3 region has 13 residues.